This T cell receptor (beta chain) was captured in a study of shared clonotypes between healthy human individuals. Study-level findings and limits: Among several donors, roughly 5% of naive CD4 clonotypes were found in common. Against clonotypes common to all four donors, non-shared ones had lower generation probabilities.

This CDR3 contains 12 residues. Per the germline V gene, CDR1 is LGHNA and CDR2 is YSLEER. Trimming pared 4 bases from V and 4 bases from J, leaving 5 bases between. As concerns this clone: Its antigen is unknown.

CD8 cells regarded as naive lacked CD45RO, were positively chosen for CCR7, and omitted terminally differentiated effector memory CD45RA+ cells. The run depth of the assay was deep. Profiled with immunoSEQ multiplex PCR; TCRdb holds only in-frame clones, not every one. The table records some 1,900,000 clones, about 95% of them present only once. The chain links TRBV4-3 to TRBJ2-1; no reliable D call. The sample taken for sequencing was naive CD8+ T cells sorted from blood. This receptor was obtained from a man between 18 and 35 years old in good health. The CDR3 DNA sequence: TGCGCCAGCAGCCTTAGATACAATGAGCAGTTCTTC. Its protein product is CASSLRYNEQFF.